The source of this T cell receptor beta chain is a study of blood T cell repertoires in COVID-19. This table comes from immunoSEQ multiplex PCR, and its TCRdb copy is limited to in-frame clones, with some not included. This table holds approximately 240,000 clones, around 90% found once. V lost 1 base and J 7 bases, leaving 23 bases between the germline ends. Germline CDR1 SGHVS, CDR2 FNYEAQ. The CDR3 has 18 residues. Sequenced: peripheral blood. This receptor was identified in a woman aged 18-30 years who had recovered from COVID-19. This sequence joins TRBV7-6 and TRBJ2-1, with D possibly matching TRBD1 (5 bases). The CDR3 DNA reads TGTGCCAGCAGCTTAGAAGGGGCAAGGAGCCCTGGGGTGAATGAGCAGTTCTTC. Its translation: CASSLEGARSPGVNEQFF. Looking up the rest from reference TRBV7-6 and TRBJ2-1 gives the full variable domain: GAGVSQSPRYKVTKRGQDVALRCDPISGHVSLYWYRQALGQGPEFLTYFNYEAQQDKSGLPNDRFSAERPEGSISTLTIQRTEQRDSAMYRCASSLEGARSPGVNEQFFGPGTRLTVL.